This TCR beta chain comes out of a study of OX40 agonist ivuxolimab in advanced cancers. With 5 bases clipped from V and 5 bases from J, the junction kept 12 bases outside the gene matches. The germline CDR1 and CDR2 sequences are SEHNR and FQNEAQ (reference sequence). The CDR3 totals 16 residues. The data were produced by immunoSEQ multiplex PCR, yet TCRdb's version contains in-frame clones alone and is incomplete. The table shows about 84,000 clones, with approximately 80% occurring only once. This clone was seen only a few times. Autoimmune disease history or systemic immunosuppression barred patients.

The V gene is TRBV7-9, the J gene TRBJ1-5, with TRBD1 identical over 7 bases. This TCR was recovered from an adult with an advanced solid tumor such as melanoma, head and neck, liver or kidney cancer. Here the sequenced sample was CD4+ or CD8+ T cells sorted from blood, taken in a trial of the OX40 agonist ivuxolimab. The DNA for the CDR3 is TGTGCCAGCAGCCGGGAAACAGGGGTAGAGGATCAGCCCCAGCATTTT. Translation gives CASSRETGVEDQPQHF.